The next 11 T cell receptor beta chains were all read from a single sample in a study of Ad26.COV2.S vaccination and SARS-CoV-2 variants. TCRdb's copy holds only in-frame clones and misses some; the assay was immunoSEQ multiplex PCR. The repertoire holds more than 150,000 clones, with roughly 89% as singletons. Sequencing was performed on peripheral blood, taken after recovery from COVID-19. Receptors were obtained from a human donor who had recovered from COVID-19.

This chain uses TRBV6-4 with TRBJ2-7; TRBD2 is a possible D gene (5 bases). The length of the CDR3 is 13 residues. Germline CDR1 and CDR2: MRHNA and SNTAGT. Deletions cut 6 bases from V and 5 bases from J, with 14 bases between. CDR3 sequence (DNA): TGTGCCAGCAGCCCTACTCTAGCCCACGAGCAGTACTTC. Translation: CASSPTLAHEQYF.

The V call is TRBV3-1 (or the pseudogene TRBV3-2), the J call TRBJ1-3; 7 bases are a match to TRBD1. Looked up from germline, CDR1 is LGHDT and CDR2 is YNNKEL (reference sequence). V was pared by 4 bases and J by 2 bases, with 8 bases of the junction left unmatched. The CDR3 covers 16 residues. CDR3 protein: CASSRAVGTAGNTIYF. CDR3 bases: TGTGCCAGCAGCCGGGCCGTCGGGACAGCTGGAAACACCATATATTTT.

V is TRBV27 and J is TRBJ2-2, with D possibly called TRBD1 or TRBD2 (5 bases each). The CDR3 consists of 12 residues. V dropped 2 bases and J dropped 7 bases, with 5 bases sitting between them. CDR1 MNHEY and CDR2 SMNVEV come from the germline V gene (reference sequence). Here the CDR3 reads CASSLGGGELFF. The CDR3 nucleotides are TGTGCCAGCAGTTTAGGGGGCGGGGAGCTGTTTTTT.

The gene calls are TRBV19 and TRBJ1-5; no clear D. There are 13 residues in the CDR3. Germline CDR1 reads LNHDA; CDR2 reads SQIVND (reference sequence). The V gene lost 4 bases and the J gene lost 4 bases, with 8 bases spanning the gap. The CDR3 reads CASSNGRNQPQHF. The DNA for the CDR3 is TGTGCCAGTAGTAATGGGAGGAATCAGCCCCAGCATTTT.

This clone has more than one count but fewer than ten. The CDR3 here is CASSFSGRFRLAGGQTGELFF. CDR3 DNA sequence: TGTGCCAGCAGTTTTTCGGGCCGTTTCCGACTAGCGGGGGGGCAAACCGGGGAGCTGTTTTTT. This rearrangement joins TRBV27 to TRBJ2-2; TRBD2 matches at 14 bases. J was trimmed by 5 bases and V by 3 bases; bases with no gene match: 17. The CDR3 spans 21 residues. The germline V gene has CDR1 MNHEY and CDR2 SMNVEV (reference sequence).

V and J are TRBV3-1 (or the pseudogene TRBV3-2) and TRBJ1-1, with D unresolved. V lost 5 bases and J 3 bases, leaving 10 bases between the germline ends. Germline CDR1 and CDR2: LGHDT and YNNKEL (reference sequence). The CDR3 is 13 residues long. The CDR3 DNA is TGTGCCAGCAGCGCGGTAGTAGACACTGAAGCTTTCTTT. It specifies CASSAVVDTEAFF.

The rearrangement joins TRBV5-1 to TRBJ1-2, with unresolved D. V gave up 4 bases and J gave up 4 bases, with 14 bases separating them. CDR1 SGHRS and CDR2 YFSETQ come from the germline V gene. This CDR3 has 14 amino acids. The CDR3 DNA reads as TGCGCCAGCAGCCCCGGCGGTCGTAGCTATGGCTACACCTTC. This codes for CASSPGGRSYGYTF. Full variable domain (missing parts from reference TRBV5-1 and TRBJ1-2): KAGVTQTPRYLIKTRGQQVTLSCSPISGHRSVSWYQQTPGQGLQFLFEYFSETQRNKGNFPGRFSGRQFSNSRSEMNVSTLELGDSALYLCASSPGGRSYGYTFGSGTRLTVV.

With respect to this clone: Mismatch with germline at one junction end may stem from a read error. The V call is TRBV2, the J call TRBJ2-4; 7 positions match TRBD1. Germline CDR1 and CDR2: SNHLY and FYNNEI. The CDR3 covers 18 residues. The CDR3 DNA is TGTGCCAGCCGTGAGGGACCCAGGGGGTTTCCTTCCAAAAACATTCAGTACTTC. Amino acid sequence: CASREGPRGFPSKNIQYF.

CDR3 nucleotide sequence: TGCAGCGTCCAACAGGGCACTAATGAAAAACTGTTTTTT. Its translation: CSVQQGTNEKLFF. V and J are TRBV29-1 and TRBJ1-4; D may be TRBD1 (6 bases). The germline CDR1 and CDR2 sequences are SQVTM and ANQGSEA. This CDR3 region has 13 residues. Trimming removed 6 bases at V and 2 bases at J, with 10 bases between.

The chain uses TRBV29-1 and TRBJ2-5; D gene unclear. Trimming left V 4 bases short and J 5 bases short, with 5 bases between. Germline values: CDR1 SQVTM, CDR2 ANQGSEA. This CDR3 is built from 10 residues. As DNA, the CDR3 is TGCAGCGTTGCGACGGAGACCCAGTACTTC. Translation gives CSVATETQYF.

The chain carries TRBV14 and TRBJ2-6, with D perhaps matching TRBD1 (5 bases). This CDR3 has 15 residues. V was pared by 2 bases and J by 5 bases, with 10 bases between. Germline V gene lookup returns CDR1 SGHDN and CDR2 FVKESK. CDR3 DNA sequence: TGTGCCAGCAGCCAACAGGGTACTTGGGCCAACGTCCTGACTTTC. Encoded protein: CASSQQGTWANVLTF.